The 22 T cell receptor beta chains listed next were all sequenced from one sample in a study of blood T cell repertoires in COVID-19. Profiled with immunoSEQ multiplex PCR; TCRdb holds only in-frame clones, not every one. This sample carries nearly 110,000 clones, roughly nine tenths of them seen once, and the ten largest clones take 4.5% to 5%. The sequenced sample consisted of peripheral blood. The receptors here all came from a man in his forties with active or convalescent COVID-19.

The chain uses TRBV28 and TRBJ2-6, with TRBD2 as a possible D gene (5 bases). Germline V gene sequence: CDR1 MDHEN, CDR2 SYDVKM. V dropped 6 bases and J dropped 2 bases, with 11 bases sitting between them. This CDR3 spans 15 amino acids. CDR3 sequence (DNA): TGTGCCAGCAGCCCCCCGAGGGCTGGGGCCAACGTCCTGACTTTC. Translated, it gives CASSPPRAGANVLTF.

This rearrangement joins TRBV7-2 to TRBJ1-2, with D perhaps TRBD1 (6 bases). The CDR3 has 14 residues. The germline CDR1 and CDR2 sequences are SGHTA and FQGNSA. Trimming shortened V by 5 bases and J by 5 bases, and 15 bases separated the two germline ends. CDR3 amino acids: CASSESQGFYGYTF. In nucleotides, the CDR3 is TGTGCCAGCAGCGAATCACAGGGATTTTATGGCTACACCTTC.

The chain uses TRBV7-6 and TRBJ2-5, with 11 bases that match TRBD2. CDR3 size: 14 residues. After removal of 7 bases from V and 4 bases from J, the junction contained 5 bases not matched to a gene. Germline V CDR1 and CDR2: SGHVS, FNYEAQ. In DNA, the CDR3 is TGTGCCAGCACCCATAGCGGGAGGGCAGAGACCCAGTACTTC. The encoded protein is CASTHSGRAETQYF.

The rearrangement links TRBV7-2 to TRBJ2-3, with TRBD2 as a possible D gene (5 bases). Germline-derived CDR1 and CDR2 are SGHTA and FQGNSA. Trimming removed 9 bases at V and 2 bases at J, with 12 bases between. The CDR3 has 13 residues. CDR3 sequence (DNA): TGTGCCAGTACTCTAGCCCTCACAGATACGCAGTATTTT. Its protein product is CASTLALTDTQYF.

The rearrangement uses TRBV5-1 and TRBJ2-6; TRBD1 is a possible D gene (6 bases). This CDR3 has 16 residues. Trimming removed 0 bases at V and 0 bases at J, with 7 bases between. Germline assignment: CDR1 SGHRS and CDR2 YFSETQ. The CDR3 nucleotides read TGCGCCAGCAGCTTGGCGGACAGCTCTGGGGCCAACGTCCTGACTTTC. Translated, it gives CASSLADSSGANVLTF.

CDR3 protein: CAQTGTRLTGELFF. CDR3 DNA sequence: TGTGCCCAGACCGGGACTAGACTCACCGGGGAGCTGTTTTTT. The chain employs TRBV30 and TRBJ2-2; 8 positions match TRBD2. V shed 8 bases and J 4 bases; nucleotides not matched to a gene: 9. The CDR3 is 14 amino acids. Germline CDR1 GTSNPN, CDR2 SVGIG (reference sequence).

The V and J genes are TRBV29-1 and TRBJ1-5; no definite D call. Germline lookup yields CDR1 SQVTM and CDR2 ANQGSEA. Trimming shortened V by 5 bases and J by 9 bases, and 14 bases separated the two germline ends. This CDR3 region has 12 residues. The CDR3 loop is CSVTVTRGPQHF. The CDR3 bases are TGCAGCGTTACAGTGACCCGGGGGCCCCAGCATTTT.

This clone was detected once. This chain joins TRBV29-1 and TRBJ2-7, with TRBD2 as a possible D gene (6 bases). The CDR3 covers 13 residues. The V and J ends lost 5 bases and 0 bases respectively, with 11 bases between them. Per the germline V gene, CDR1 is SQVTM and CDR2 is ANQGSEA. For the CDR3, the DNA is TGCAGCGTTATGCGGGACTCCTCCTACGAGCAGTACTTC. It is translated as CSVMRDSSYEQYF.

The gene calls are TRBV11-2 and TRBJ2-5; 9 nucleotides align to TRBD1. CDR1 and CDR2 (germline): SGHAT, FQNNGV. CDR3 size: 15 residues. The V gene end was trimmed by 6 bases and the J gene end by 4 bases; junction bases not matched to a gene: 9. The CDR3, as DNA: TGTGCCAGCAGAAGGTCGGGGACAGGGAGAGAGACCCAGTACTTC. Its protein is CASRRSGTGRETQYF. Using reference TRBV11-2 and TRBJ2-5 for the parts outside the CDR3, the full variable domain is EAGVAQSPRYKIIEKRQSVAFWCNPISGHATLYWYQQILGQGPKLLIQFQNNGVVDDSQLPKDRFSAERLKGVDSTLKIQPAKLEDSAVYLCASRRSGTGRETQYFGPGTRLLVL.

The sample holds one count of this clone. The genes are TRBV28 and TRBJ1-1; 7 bases fit TRBD1. Germline V lookup: CDR1 MDHEN, CDR2 SYDVKM. The CDR3 totals 16 residues. The junction had 10 bases not matched to a gene; V was cut back by 6 bases and J by 0 bases. CDR3 sequence: CASSPTRGNMNTEAFF. For the CDR3, the DNA is TGTGCCAGCAGCCCCACCAGGGGGAATATGAACACTGAAGCTTTCTTT.

The V call is TRBV9, the J call TRBJ2-2; D unclear. Germline V gene lookup returns CDR1 SGDLS and CDR2 YYNGEE. Trimming shortened V by 0 bases and J by 5 bases, and 8 bases separated the two germline ends. The CDR3 contains 14 residues. The CDR3: CASSVGYLTGELFF. As DNA, the CDR3 is TGTGCCAGCAGCGTAGGATACTTGACCGGGGAGCTGTTTTTT.

The rearrangement joins TRBV7-6 to TRBJ2-7, with 16 bases identical to TRBD2. This CDR3 has 19 amino acids. Germline values: CDR1 SGHVS, CDR2 FNYEAQ. Germline trimming cut 5 bases from V and 2 bases from J; bases unmatched to any gene: 12. The CDR3 loop reads CASSPPAGLAGGNPYEQYF. Here the CDR3 DNA reads TGTGCCAGCAGCCCGCCTGCGGGACTAGCGGGGGGGAATCCCTACGAGCAGTACTTC.

The chain uses TRBV7-2 and TRBJ2-7; 14 nucleotides match TRBD2. The CDR3 has 19 residues. Germline values: CDR1 SGHTA, CDR2 FQGNSA. Germline trimming cut 5 bases from V and 2 bases from J; bases unmatched to any gene: 14. CDR3: CASSLPGKRLAGGTYEQYF. The CDR3 bases are TGTGCCAGCAGCCTCCCCGGGAAACGACTAGCGGGAGGGACCTACGAGCAGTACTTC.

CDR3 in amino acids: CASSLRGTGPPYF. The DNA of the CDR3 is TGTGCCAGCAGCTTGAGGGGGACAGGCCCTCCCTACTTC. The chain uses TRBV7-2 and TRBJ2-7, with TRBD1 identical over 8 bases. CDR3 size: 13 residues. Trimming took 3 bases from V and 13 from J; bases not matched to a gene: 11. Germline CDR1 is SGHTA and CDR2 is FQGNSA. Variable domain in full (rest from reference TRBV7-2 and TRBJ2-7): GAGVSQSPSNKVTEKGKDVELRCDPISGHTALYWYRQSLGQGLEFLIYFQGNSAPDKSGLPSDRFSAERTGGSVSTLTIQRTQQEDSAVYLCASSLRGTGPPYFGPGTRLTVT.

The rearrangement uses TRBV6-5 and TRBJ1-2; possibly TRBD1 for D (6 bases). Per the germline V gene, CDR1 is MNHEY and CDR2 is SVGAGI. The CDR3 consists of 14 residues. Trimming left V 4 bases short and J 8 bases short, with 17 bases between. Here the CDR3 reads CASSFLGQQSGYTF. In nucleotides, the CDR3 is TGTGCCAGCAGTTTTCTAGGACAGCAAAGCGGCTACACCTTC.

The rearrangement links TRBV14 to TRBJ2-3; 12 bases are a match to TRBD2. This CDR3 region has 18 residues. Unmatched junction bases numbered 10, after V lost 4 bases and J lost 2 bases. Germline V CDR1 and CDR2: SGHDN, FVKESK. The CDR3 DNA sequence: TGTGCCAGCAGCCCCACGATACTAGCGGGAGGCATCACAGATACGCAGTATTTT. Amino acids: CASSPTILAGGITDTQYF.

The chain recombines TRBV28 with TRBJ1-1; TRBD1 matches 7 bases. The CDR3 totals 14 residues. V lost 5 bases, J lost 1 base, and 4 bases stayed unmatched. Germline assignment: CDR1 MDHEN and CDR2 SYDVKM. DNA for the CDR3: TGTGCCAGCAGTGGGGGACAGAGGAACACTGAAGCTTTCTTT. Its translation: CASSGGQRNTEAFF.

The V gene is TRBV7-2, the J gene TRBJ2-3; perhaps TRBD2 as D (5 bases). Trimming removed 5 bases from V and 0 bases from J, with 15 bases in between. The CDR3 consists of 16 residues. Germline CDR1 SGHTA, CDR2 FQGNSA. As DNA, the CDR3 is TGTGCCAGCAGCCTAGGGAGCGGTGCGAGCACAGATACGCAGTATTTT. This translates into CASSLGSGASTDTQYF.

As regards this clone: This CDR3 is also generated by other DNA sequences in the sample. This rearrangement joins TRBV28 to TRBJ1-2; no definite D call. The V gene lost 5 bases and the J gene lost 2 bases, with 6 bases spanning the gap. This CDR3 is built from 12 residues. CDR1 and CDR2 (germline): MDHEN, SYDVKM. DNA of the CDR3: TGTGCCAGCAGTCTCTCCAACTATGGCTACACCTTC. Encoded protein: CASSLSNYGYTF.

The V call is TRBV28, the J call TRBJ1-5; D call uncertain. The germline V and J ends were trimmed by 7 bases and 3 bases, with 7 bases remaining between them. CDR1 and CDR2 (germline): MDHEN, SYDVKM. The CDR3 runs to 12 residues. CDR3 DNA: TGTGCCAGCATGATCTACAATCAGCCCCAGCATTTT. This sequence encodes CASMIYNQPQHF.

The genes are TRBV12-3 or TRBV12-4 and TRBJ2-1; tentative D call: TRBD2 (5 bases). This CDR3 is built from 12 residues. Deletions cut 6 bases from V and 9 bases from J, with 12 bases between. The CDR3 DNA is TGTGCCAGCAGCACTAGTATTAGTGAGCAGTTCTTC. This codes for CASSTSISEQFF.

This rearrangement joins TRBV30 to TRBJ2-5; 11 bases line up with TRBD2. The germline CDR1 and CDR2 sequences are GTSNPN and SVGIG (reference sequence). The CDR3 covers 14 residues. J gave up 7 bases and V 3 bases, and 7 bases lay outside the gene matches. The CDR3 DNA reads as TGTGCCTGGAGGGGGACTAGCGGCCCGGGGACCCAGTACTTC. Its translation is CAWRGTSGPGTQYF. The full variable domain, in which reference TRBV30 and TRBJ2-5 provide the parts outside the CDR3, is SQTIHQWPATLVQPVGSPLSLECTVEGTSNPNLYWYRQAAGRGLQLLFYSVGIGQISSEVPQNLSASRPQDRQFILSSKKLLLSDSGFYLCAWRGTSGPGTQYFGPGTRLLVL.